A selection of T cell receptor beta chains follows, all from one sample in a study of cytomegalovirus exposure and HLA in healthy donors. TCRdb's copy holds only in-frame clones and misses some; the assay was immunoSEQ multiplex PCR. Here the sample spans some 180,000 clones, 82% being singletons. The sequenced sample was PBMCs. These receptors were obtained from a man aged 35 to 55 in good health and CMV-seronegative. Both conserved end residues are part of each CDR3. The order of the fields is CDR3 length, J gene, D gene, clone size, V gene, CDR3 DNA, CDR3 protein. D genes are given only for firm matches. The size of a clone is reported for some rows only, either as once, few or many, or as a class for expanded clones.

CDR3 length: 15
J gene: TRBJ2-3
D gene: -
clone size: -
V gene: TRBV7-8
CDR3 DNA: TGTGCCAGCAGCCCCGGAGGGCTGCGCACAGATACGCAGTATTTT
CDR3 protein: CASSPGGLRTDTQYF

CDR3 length: 15
J gene: TRBJ2-5
D gene: TRBD2
clone size: few
V gene: TRBV14
CDR3 DNA: TGTGCCAGCAGCCAACCGGGACTATGGTTTGAGACCCAGTACTTC
CDR3 protein: CASSQPGLWFETQYF

CDR3 length: 12
J gene: TRBJ1-2
D gene: -
clone size: once
V gene: TRBV14
CDR3 DNA: TGTGCCAGCAGCCAAGGCGGATATGGCTACACCTTC
CDR3 protein: CASSQGGYGYTF

CDR3 length: 13
J gene: TRBJ1-1
D gene: TRBD1
clone size: few
V gene: TRBV7-9
CDR3 DNA: TGTGCCAGCAGCCTGGGACAGGGGCTCTACGCTTTCTTT
CDR3 protein: CASSLGQGLYAFF

CDR3 length: 15
J gene: TRBJ2-7
D gene: TRBD1
clone size: -
V gene: TRBV11-1
CDR3 DNA: TGTGCCAGCAGCTCCGTGGACAGGGCCTCCTACGAGCAGTACTTC
CDR3 protein: CASSSVDRASYEQYF

CDR3 length: 14
J gene: TRBJ2-3
D gene: -
clone size: -
V gene: TRBV18
CDR3 DNA: TGTGCCAGCTCACCAAATCGGGGCACAGATACGCAGTATTTT
CDR3 protein: CASSPNRGTDTQYF

CDR3 length: 14
J gene: TRBJ1-2
D gene: TRBD1
clone size: -
V gene: TRBV30
CDR3 DNA: TGTGCCTGGACGCCAGGGGGACCAAACTATGGCTACACCTTC
CDR3 protein: CAWTPGGPNYGYTF

CDR3 length: 11
J gene: TRBJ1-1
D gene: -
clone size: -
V gene: TRBV20-1
CDR3 DNA: TGCAGTGCTAGTGTGGTGAGTGAAGCTTTCTTT
CDR3 protein: CSASVVSEAFF

CDR3 length: 16
J gene: TRBJ2-6
D gene: TRBD1
clone size: -
V gene: TRBV28
CDR3 DNA: TGTGCCAGCACTCCTTGGGGGACAGCTGGGGCCAACGTCCTGACTTTC
CDR3 protein: CASTPWGTAGANVLTF

CDR3 length: 21
J gene: TRBJ1-3
D gene: -
clone size: -
V gene: TRBV5-3
CDR3 DNA: TGTGCCAGAAGCCCACGGGAAGAGGCACTCGTAGTGCGGGAGTCTGGAAACACCATATATTTT
CDR3 protein: CARSPREEALVVRESGNTIYF

CDR3 length: 14
J gene: TRBJ1-2
D gene: -
clone size: -
V gene: TRBV6-5
CDR3 DNA: TGTGCCAGCAGTTACTCGCCCACTGGCTATGGCTACACCTTC
CDR3 protein: CASSYSPTGYGYTF

CDR3 length: 15
J gene: TRBJ1-3
D gene: -
clone size: -
V gene: TRBV7-9
CDR3 DNA: TGTGCCAGCAGCTTCGGGGGAGCTCCTGGAAACACCATATATTTT
CDR3 protein: CASSFGGAPGNTIYF

CDR3 length: 15
J gene: TRBJ2-4
D gene: -
clone size: few
V gene: TRBV5-4
CDR3 DNA: TGTGCCAGCAGCTTGGTCAGGGGCCCCAAAAACATTCAGTACTTC
CDR3 protein: CASSLVRGPKNIQYF

CDR3 length: 15
J gene: TRBJ1-4
D gene: -
clone size: -
V gene: TRBV6-1
CDR3 DNA: TGTGCCAGCAGTGAGGGGCCGGCAACTAATGAAAAACTGTTTTTT
CDR3 protein: CASSEGPATNEKLFF

CDR3 length: 13
J gene: TRBJ1-2
D gene: -
clone size: -
V gene: TRBV7-9
CDR3 DNA: TGTGCCAGCAGCTTAATGCAGGCCTGGGGCTACACCTTC
CDR3 protein: CASSLMQAWGYTF

CDR3 length: 14
J gene: TRBJ2-7
D gene: TRBD1
clone size: -
V gene: TRBV18
CDR3 DNA: TGTGCCAGCTCTACCGGGACAGGGGCCTACGAGCAGTACTTC
CDR3 protein: CASSTGTGAYEQYF

CDR3 length: 14
J gene: TRBJ1-5
D gene: -
clone size: -
V gene: TRBV5-6
CDR3 DNA: TGTGCCAGCAGCTCCGGACAGATGAGACAGCCCCAGCATTTT
CDR3 protein: CASSSGQMRQPQHF

CDR3 length: 14
J gene: TRBJ1-1
D gene: -
clone size: -
V gene: TRBV9
CDR3 DNA: TGTGCCAGCGAAAGGGGGTCTGGGAACACTGAAGCTTTCTTT
CDR3 protein: CASERGSGNTEAFF

CDR3 length: 13
J gene: TRBJ2-7
D gene: TRBD2
clone size: -
V gene: TRBV29-1
CDR3 DNA: TGCAGCGTTGCAGCGGGAGTAACCTACGAGCAGTACTTC
CDR3 protein: CSVAAGVTYEQYF

CDR3 length: 17
J gene: TRBJ2-2
D gene: -
clone size: -
V gene: TRBV5-8
CDR3 DNA: TGTGCCAGCAGCGCCGGATACAGGGTTACGAACACCGGGGAGCTGTTTTTT
CDR3 protein: CASSAGYRVTNTGELFF

CDR3 length: 12
J gene: TRBJ1-1
D gene: -
clone size: -
V gene: TRBV5-6
CDR3 DNA: TGTGCCAGCAGCTTGACGGGCACTGAAGCTTTCTTT
CDR3 protein: CASSLTGTEAFF

CDR3 length: 13
J gene: TRBJ1-1
D gene: TRBD1
clone size: -
V gene: TRBV7-2
CDR3 DNA: TGTGCCAGCAGCCTACAGGGGCCCACTGAAGCTTTCTTT
CDR3 protein: CASSLQGPTEAFF

CDR3 length: 13
J gene: TRBJ2-1
D gene: -
clone size: -
V gene: TRBV6-5
CDR3 DNA: TGTGCCAGCAGTGACAGACAGCCCCCTGAGCAGTTCTTC
CDR3 protein: CASSDRQPPEQFF

CDR3 length: 14
J gene: TRBJ1-5
D gene: -
clone size: few
V gene: TRBV5-1
CDR3 DNA: TGCGCCAGCAGCTTGGGCGCAGGGCAACAGCCCCAGCATTTT
CDR3 protein: CASSLGAGQQPQHF

CDR3 length: 14
J gene: TRBJ2-7
D gene: TRBD1
clone size: once
V gene: TRBV4-3
CDR3 DNA: TGCGCCAGCAGCCAAGGGACAGGGGTCTACGAGCAGTACTTC
CDR3 protein: CASSQGTGVYEQYF

CDR3 length: 14
J gene: TRBJ1-2
D gene: TRBD1
clone size: -
V gene: TRBV15
CDR3 DNA: TGCGCCACCAGCAGGGACAGGGTTAACTATGGCTACACCTTC
CDR3 protein: CATSRDRVNYGYTF

CDR3 length: 15
J gene: TRBJ2-1
D gene: TRBD1
clone size: -
V gene: TRBV5-1
CDR3 DNA: TGCGCCAGCAGCTTGGGGGGACAGGTCTACAATGAGCAGTTCTTC
CDR3 protein: CASSLGGQVYNEQFF

CDR3 length: 17
J gene: TRBJ1-1
D gene: TRBD1
clone size: few
V gene: TRBV11-3
CDR3 DNA: TGTGCCAGCAGCTTCCCACGGACAGGGTCCGTGAACACTGAAGCTTTCTTT
CDR3 protein: CASSFPRTGSVNTEAFF

CDR3 length: 15
J gene: TRBJ1-4
D gene: -
clone size: -
V gene: TRBV7-9
CDR3 DNA: TGTGCCAGCAGCCCCAGAGCAGGCCCTAATGAAAAACTGTTTTTT
CDR3 protein: CASSPRAGPNEKLFF

CDR3 length: 17
J gene: TRBJ2-5
D gene: TRBD2
clone size: -
V gene: TRBV7-2
CDR3 DNA: TGTGCCAGCAGCTTATGGCTAGCGGGGGGGTACCAAGAGACCCAGTACTTC
CDR3 protein: CASSLWLAGGYQETQYF

CDR3 length: 14
J gene: TRBJ2-5
D gene: -
clone size: -
V gene: TRBV6-6
CDR3 DNA: TGTGCCAGCAGTTACTCGCTCCGAGGGGAGACCCAGTACTTC
CDR3 protein: CASSYSLRGETQYF

CDR3 length: 13
J gene: TRBJ1-1
D gene: TRBD1
clone size: -
V gene: TRBV30
CDR3 DNA: TGTGCCTGGAGTGTACAGGGGCCGACTGAAGCTTTCTTT
CDR3 protein: CAWSVQGPTEAFF

CDR3 length: 14
J gene: TRBJ1-1
D gene: TRBD1
clone size: -
V gene: TRBV2
CDR3 DNA: TGTGCCAGCAGTGACCCGGGACAGTACACTGAAGCTTTCTTT
CDR3 protein: CASSDPGQYTEAFF

CDR3 length: 14
J gene: TRBJ2-7
D gene: -
clone size: few
V gene: TRBV2
CDR3 DNA: TGTGCCAGCAGAAGAGGACAGAGCTCCTACGAGCAGTACTTC
CDR3 protein: CASRRGQSSYEQYF

CDR3 length: 15
J gene: TRBJ2-7
D gene: TRBD2
clone size: few
V gene: TRBV11-3
CDR3 DNA: TGTGCCAGCGGGGGGACTAGCGGGGGGGTCTACGAGCAGTACTTC
CDR3 protein: CASGGTSGGVYEQYF

CDR3 length: 17
J gene: TRBJ1-4
D gene: TRBD1
clone size: -
V gene: TRBV19
CDR3 DNA: TGTGCCAGTAGTGCCCGACAGGGCCTTCGCAGTAATGAAAAACTGTTTTTT
CDR3 protein: CASSARQGLRSNEKLFF

CDR3 length: 15
J gene: TRBJ2-2
D gene: -
clone size: -
V gene: TRBV5-1
CDR3 DNA: TGCGCCAGCAGCCCGCGGGACTTCAACACCGGGGAGCTGTTTTTT
CDR3 protein: CASSPRDFNTGELFF

CDR3 length: 15
J gene: TRBJ2-1
D gene: -
clone size: -
V gene: TRBV9
CDR3 DNA: TGTGCCAGCAGCGCCCGTGGCGGAACCTACAATGAGCAGTTCTTC
CDR3 protein: CASSARGGTYNEQFF

CDR3 length: 16
J gene: TRBJ2-5
D gene: -
clone size: -
V gene: TRBV5-1
CDR3 DNA: TGCGCCAGCAGCTTGGAGGGTTGGGCAGGGAAAGAGACCCAGTACTTC
CDR3 protein: CASSLEGWAGKETQYF

CDR3 length: 14
J gene: TRBJ2-7
D gene: -
clone size: -
V gene: TRBV28
CDR3 DNA: TGTGCCAGCAGTTTAAGGGGGGGTACCTACGAGCAGTACTTC
CDR3 protein: CASSLRGGTYEQYF

CDR3 length: 14
J gene: TRBJ1-2
D gene: -
clone size: -
V gene: TRBV30
CDR3 DNA: TGTGCCTGGAGTCAGACCAGGAGGGCCGATGGCTACACCTTC
CDR3 protein: CAWSQTRRADGYTF

CDR3 length: 17
J gene: TRBJ1-3
D gene: TRBD1
clone size: -
V gene: TRBV7-9
CDR3 DNA: TGTGCCAGCACCCGCCTCCGGGACAGGAGCTCTGGAAACACCATATATTTT
CDR3 protein: CASTRLRDRSSGNTIYF

CDR3 length: 15
J gene: TRBJ1-2
D gene: TRBD1
clone size: once
V gene: TRBV7-9
CDR3 DNA: TGTGCCAGCAGCTCGTCCGGGACAGGGGACTATGGCTACACCTTC
CDR3 protein: CASSSSGTGDYGYTF

CDR3 length: 15
J gene: TRBJ2-3
D gene: -
clone size: -
V gene: TRBV5-1
CDR3 DNA: TGCGCCAGCGCGGTAGAGGTGGGAGGAACAGATACGCAGTATTTT
CDR3 protein: CASAVEVGGTDTQYF

CDR3 length: 18
J gene: TRBJ2-5
D gene: TRBD1
clone size: -
V gene: TRBV7-2
CDR3 DNA: TGTGCCAGCAGCTTAATCGGGACGGGGACAGGGGGATTAGAGACCCAGTACTTC
CDR3 protein: CASSLIGTGTGGLETQYF

CDR3 length: 15
J gene: TRBJ1-6
D gene: TRBD1
clone size: few
V gene: TRBV30
CDR3 DNA: TGTGCCTGGAGAACTAGGTCAGGGGGCAATTCACCCCTCCACTTT
CDR3 protein: CAWRTRSGGNSPLHF

CDR3 length: 17
J gene: TRBJ2-5
D gene: -
clone size: -
V gene: TRBV2
CDR3 DNA: TGTGCCAGCAGTGAATTTTGGGGCGGGGGCGGGGCGGAGACCCAGTACTTC
CDR3 protein: CASSEFWGGGGAETQYF

CDR3 length: 16
J gene: TRBJ2-1
D gene: TRBD2
clone size: once
V gene: TRBV27
CDR3 DNA: TGTGCCAGCGGTCACCATAGCGGGAGTCCCTACAATGAGCAGTTCTTC
CDR3 protein: CASGHHSGSPYNEQFF

CDR3 length: 17
J gene: TRBJ1-6
D gene: TRBD1
clone size: -
V gene: TRBV5-8
CDR3 DNA: TGTGCCAGCAGCTTGGTTCTGGGCAGGGGGGCGAATTCACCCCTCCACTTT
CDR3 protein: CASSLVLGRGANSPLHF

CDR3 length: 14
J gene: TRBJ2-7
D gene: TRBD1
clone size: -
V gene: TRBV28
CDR3 DNA: TGTGCCAGCGGCCCGGGACAGGGGTTACACGAGCAGTACTTC
CDR3 protein: CASGPGQGLHEQYF

CDR3 length: 13
J gene: TRBJ2-7
D gene: -
clone size: -
V gene: TRBV4-3
CDR3 DNA: TGCGCCAGCAGCCAAGATTCGGGAAGCGAGCAGTACTTC
CDR3 protein: CASSQDSGSEQYF

CDR3 length: 13
J gene: TRBJ1-1
D gene: TRBD1
clone size: -
V gene: TRBV2
CDR3 DNA: TGTGCCAGCCATCGGGGACAGGACACTGAAGCTTTCTTT
CDR3 protein: CASHRGQDTEAFF

CDR3 length: 15
J gene: TRBJ2-2
D gene: -
clone size: -
V gene: TRBV19
CDR3 DNA: TGTGCCAGTAGTTCGGCAGGCATCGCCACCGGGGAGCTGTTTTTT
CDR3 protein: CASSSAGIATGELFF

CDR3 length: 16
J gene: TRBJ2-7
D gene: TRBD1
clone size: -
V gene: TRBV5-8
CDR3 DNA: TGTGCCAGCAGCCCCGTATCGGGACAGGGTTCCTACGAGCAGTACTTC
CDR3 protein: CASSPVSGQGSYEQYF

CDR3 length: 11
J gene: TRBJ1-2
D gene: -
clone size: -
V gene: TRBV29-1
CDR3 DNA: TGCAGCGGGGGGGATTACTATGGCCACACCTTC
CDR3 protein: CSGGDYYGHTF